Reported below is one T cell receptor beta chain. Its matching antigen is unknown. TCRdb's copy holds only in-frame clones and misses some; the assay was immunoSEQ multiplex PCR. The sample lists about 120,000 clones, around 87% occurring once. This sample stems from a study of T cell responses to AZD1222 COVID-19 vaccine. Across the whole study: Pooled samples include second doses given at about 4 or 12 weeks.

Study-wide findings and caveats: Once two AZD1222 doses were given, Spike-specific TCR breadth and depth went up. In all cases, repertoires were sampled only after the peak T cell response.

V gave up 4 bases and J gave up 4 bases, with 14 bases separating them. There are 14 residues in the CDR3. Germline lookup yields CDR1 SGHDN and CDR2 FVKESK. This receptor was taken from an adult in good health. Sequencing was performed on peripheral blood, taken on day 0 of AZD1222 vaccination. The chain is built from TRBV14 and TRBJ2-7; D gene uncertain. The CDR3 sequence: CASSLQRIGYEQYF. In nucleotides, the CDR3 is TGTGCCAGCAGCCTTCAACGCATTGGTTACGAGCAGTACTTC.